The 30 T cell receptor beta chains below were found in one sample sequenced in a study of cytomegalovirus exposure and HLA in healthy donors. PCR amplification relied on 60 Vbeta primers (plus 13 Jbeta primers). The assay was immunoSEQ multiplex PCR, and TCRdb's table has in-frame clones only and misses some. The data hold around 90,000 clones, with around 80% observed a single time. The sample was PBMCs. These receptors all come from a young man in good health and CMV-seronegative.

The chain uses TRBV10-3 and TRBJ2-3; TRBD2 might be the D (5 bases). Germline V gene sequence: CDR1 ENHRY, CDR2 SYGVKD. This CDR3 region has 14 residues. V was trimmed by 5 bases and J by 0 bases, leaving 9 bases between them. The CDR3 coding sequence is TGTGCCATCAGTCCCAGGACTAGCACAGATACGCAGTATTTT. Its protein product is CAISPRTSTDTQYF.

In this sample, this clone turned up once. The chain recombines TRBV27 with TRBJ2-2; 7 nucleotides agree with TRBD2. Germline V gene sequence: CDR1 MNHEY, CDR2 SMNVEV (reference sequence). The V segment lost 7 bases and the J segment 6 bases; nucleotides outside the gene matches: 20. There are 18 residues in the CDR3. The CDR3 DNA follows: TGTGCCAGCACTCCTTGGGGACTCTCGATGGGGGGGTCCGGGGAGCTGTTTTTT. Translating gives CASTPWGLSMGGSGELFF.

Written as DNA, the CDR3 is TGTGCCAGCAGTTTATTAGTACAGGTGAACACTGAAGCTTTCTTT. Amino acid sequence: CASSLLVQVNTEAFF. The rearrangement joins TRBV28 to TRBJ1-1; D may be TRBD1 (5 bases). Trimming took 1 base from V and 0 from J, leaving 9 bases between them. Per germline, CDR1 MDHEN and CDR2 SYDVKM. This CDR3 spans 15 amino acids.

The chain combines TRBV7-3 with TRBJ2-7, with 7 bases lining up with TRBD1. V lost 6 bases and J lost 6; bases outside the gene matches: 5. CDR1 is SGHTA, CDR2 FQGTGA, per germline. The CDR3 spans 12 residues. CDR3 coding DNA: TGTGCCAGCAGTTTCACAGGGGCCGAGCAGTACTTC. Translated, it gives CASSFTGAEQYF. Full variable domain (remainder filled in from reference TRBV7-3 and TRBJ2-7): GAGVSQTPSNKVTEKGKYVELRCDPISGHTALYWYRQSLGQGPEFLIYFQGTGAADDSGLPNDRFFAVRPEGSVSTLKIQRTERGDSAVYLCASSFTGAEQYFGPGTRLTVT.

The gene calls are TRBV19 and TRBJ1-2, with 7 bases that match TRBD1. The trim removed 7 bases at V and 8 bases at J, leaving 16 bases unmatched. From germline, CDR1 is LNHDA and CDR2 SQIVND (reference sequence). This CDR3 is built from 15 residues. The CDR3 loop reads CASTFALTGDGGYTF. The CDR3, as DNA: TGTGCCAGTACCTTCGCACTTACAGGGGACGGCGGCTACACCTTC.

This rearrangement joins TRBV10-1 to TRBJ2-7, with 7 bases lining up with TRBD1. Germline loops: CDR1 WNHNN, CDR2 SYGVQD (reference sequence). The CDR3 has 14 amino acids. Germline trimming cut 0 bases from V and 6 bases from J; bases unmatched to any gene: 5. As DNA, the CDR3 is TGCGCCAGCAGTGAGTCTACAGGGGTTTCCGAGCAGTACTTC. Translating gives CASSESTGVSEQYF.

The chain couples TRBV2 to TRBJ2-7; perhaps TRBD1 as D (5 bases). The V gene's germline CDR1 is SNHLY and CDR2 FYNNEI. The CDR3 loop spans 15 amino acids. V lost 8 bases and J lost 4, with 21 bases in between. CDR3 amino acids: CASDPPPPGPYEQYF. The DNA of the CDR3 is TGTGCCAGCGATCCCCCACCGCCAGGGCCTTACGAGCAGTACTTC.

The chain is built from TRBV4-1 and TRBJ2-7; a weak D match, TRBD2 (5 bases). Germline CDR1 is MGHRA and CDR2 is YSYEKL. CDR3 length: 13 residues. Trimming removed 1 base from V and 4 bases from J, with 8 bases in between. The CDR3 loop reads CASSQVLAYEQYF. CDR3 in DNA: TGCGCCAGCAGCCAAGTTCTAGCATACGAGCAGTACTTC.

The V call is TRBV27, the J call TRBJ1-5, with a possible D match to TRBD1 (5 bases). Germline loops: CDR1 MNHEY, CDR2 SMNVEV (reference sequence). Between the trimmed V and J ends, which lost 2 bases and 0 bases, there was a span of 8 bases. This CDR3 comprises 15 residues. The CDR3 nucleotides read TGTGCCAGCAGTTTAGGGGCCTATAGCAATCAGCCCCAGCATTTT. This translates into CASSLGAYSNQPQHF.

The chain links TRBV19 to TRBJ1-2, with 12 nucleotides matching TRBD1. The CDR3 totals 17 residues. Trimming took 3 bases from V and 2 from J; bases not matched to a gene: 7. The germline CDR1 and CDR2 sequences are LNHDA and SQIVND (reference sequence). The chain's CDR3 is CASSMGDRGHANYGYTF. In nucleotides, the CDR3 is TGTGCCAGTAGTATGGGGGACAGGGGGCATGCCAACTATGGCTACACCTTC.

The chain uses TRBV6-6 and TRBJ1-2, with TRBD1 matching 7 bases. The V gene's germline CDR1 is MNHNY and CDR2 SVGAGI (reference sequence). The CDR3 has 13 amino acids. V dropped 6 bases and J dropped 6; count of bases not matched to a gene: 7. In DNA form, the CDR3 reads TGTGCCAGCAGGTCGACAGGGAGCGATGGCTACACCTTC. It encodes CASRSTGSDGYTF.

V is TRBV28 and J is TRBJ2-3; D possibly corresponds to TRBD1 (5 bases). Germline lookup yields CDR1 MDHEN and CDR2 SYDVKM. V shed 1 base and J shed 0 bases, with 8 bases lying between them. The CDR3 length is 15 residues. CDR3 DNA sequence: TGTGCCAGCAGTTTATTCCAGGGAAGCACAGATACGCAGTATTTT. Amino acid sequence: CASSLFQGSTDTQYF.

The gene calls are TRBV29-1 and TRBJ1-1; 7 bases are a match to TRBD1. Germline V CDR1 and CDR2: SQVTM, ANQGSEA. The CDR3 is 13 amino acids. The trim removed 6 bases at V and 5 bases at J, leaving 9 bases unmatched. The DNA of the CDR3 is TGCAGCGTAGCCGACAGGGTAGGGACTGAAGCTTTCTTT. As protein: CSVADRVGTEAFF.

This clone was counted once. The CDR3 loop is CATSRGGVAGPRRNEQFF. DNA of the CDR3: TGTGCCACCAGCAGAGGTGGGGTAGCGGGGCCGAGGCGAAATGAGCAGTTCTTC. This sequence joins TRBV15 and TRBJ2-1; 8 bases are a match to TRBD2. The CDR3 spans 18 residues. The V gene's germline CDR1 is LNHNV and CDR2 YYDKDF (reference sequence). V shed 1 base, J shed 7 bases, and the junction held 15 bases outside the gene matches.

The chain links TRBV19 to TRBJ1-5; D gene ambiguous. Deletions cut 1 base from V and 0 bases from J, with 10 bases between. CDR3 length: 16 residues. CDR1 and CDR2 (germline): LNHDA, SQIVND (reference sequence). The CDR3 sequence is CASSIARPRSNQPQHF. The CDR3 DNA sequence: TGTGCCAGTAGTATAGCTCGCCCGCGTAGCAATCAGCCCCAGCATTTT.

This clone has only a few counts. This chain joins TRBV9 and TRBJ2-5; D is unclear. Deletions cut 4 bases from V and 2 bases from J, with 12 bases between. From germline, CDR1 is SGDLS and CDR2 YYNGEE. This CDR3 has 14 residues. This CDR3 is CASSPTANQETQYF. CDR3 coding DNA: TGTGCCAGCAGCCCCACCGCTAATCAAGAGACCCAGTACTTC.

The gene calls are TRBV6-6 and TRBJ1-5; D uncertain. This CDR3 is 13 amino acids long. V was shortened by 7 bases and J by 6 bases, with 13 bases between the two germline ends. Germline-derived CDR1 and CDR2 are MNHNY and SVGAGI (reference sequence). The CDR3 region is CASTHTLAQPQHF. The CDR3 nucleotides are TGTGCCAGCACCCATACGCTGGCTCAGCCCCAGCATTTT.

This chain links TRBV7-9 with TRBJ1-2; no clear D gene. The CDR3 is 14 residues long. The germline CDR1 and CDR2 sequences are SEHNR and FQNEAQ (reference sequence). V was cut by 5 bases and J by 2 bases, with 12 bases left in between. CDR3 nucleotide sequence: TGTGCCAGCAGCCCTACGGGGAAAAACTATGGCTACACCTTC. The encoded protein is CASSPTGKNYGYTF.

The chain employs TRBV10-3 and TRBJ2-1; D is possibly TRBD2 (6 bases). Trimming pared 6 bases from V and 7 bases from J, leaving 16 bases between. The germline V gene has CDR1 ENHRY and CDR2 SYGVKD. This CDR3 has 14 residues. In DNA form, the CDR3 reads TGTGCCATCAGGGGGCTAGCAGCGGGTAATGAGCAGTTCTTC. Translation gives CAIRGLAAGNEQFF.

V is TRBV29-1 and J is TRBJ2-3; the D gene is possibly TRBD1 (6 bases). The CDR3 spans 14 residues. Between the trimmed V and J ends, which lost 6 bases and 3 bases, there was a span of 16 bases. The germline V gene encodes CDR1 SQVTM and CDR2 ANQGSEA. CDR3 sequence reads: CSVAEGGPTDTQYF. In DNA, the CDR3 is TGCAGCGTCGCTGAAGGGGGTCCAACAGATACGCAGTATTTT.

The rearrangement uses TRBV9 and TRBJ2-2; maybe TRBD1 (6 bases). V gave up 6 bases and J gave up 2 bases, with 8 bases separating them. Germline-derived CDR1 and CDR2 are SGDLS and YYNGEE. The CDR3 contains 13 residues. For the CDR3, the DNA is TGTGCCAGCACGGACAGTAACACCGGGGAGCTGTTTTTT. Its protein product is CASTDSNTGELFF.

The chain is built from TRBV30 and TRBJ2-2, with 8 bases identical to TRBD2. Germline V gene lookup returns CDR1 GTSNPN and CDR2 SVGIG (reference sequence). The CDR3 is 15 residues long. J lost 5 bases, V lost 0 bases, and 5 bases had no gene match. The CDR3: CAWSVLGLVTGELFF. The CDR3 DNA reads as TGTGCCTGGAGTGTACTGGGACTAGTTACCGGGGAGCTGTTTTTT.

The rearrangement links TRBV27 to TRBJ2-7; D perhaps matches TRBD1 (6 bases). This CDR3 spans 13 amino acids. Trimming took off 3 bases at V and 3 bases at J, with 9 bases between the two ends. Germline loops: CDR1 MNHEY, CDR2 SMNVEV (reference sequence). DNA of the CDR3: TGTGCCAGCAGTTTCGGGACAAACTACGAGCAGTACTTC. It encodes CASSFGTNYEQYF.

The sample holds a few counts of this clone. The chain uses TRBV6-1 and TRBJ2-2; D not certain. The length of the CDR3 is 12 residues. Deletions cut 10 bases from V and 1 base from J, with 7 bases between. Per germline, CDR1 MNHNS and CDR2 SASEGT. This CDR3 reads CATERNTGELFF. CDR3 coding DNA: TGTGCCACCGAGCGGAACACCGGGGAGCTGTTTTTT.

The table lists this clone with a few counts. The rearrangement joins TRBV19 to TRBJ2-1; maybe TRBD2 (6 bases). In germline, CDR1 is LNHDA, CDR2 SQIVND (reference sequence). Trimming took off 4 bases at V and 8 bases at J, with 21 bases between the two ends. The length of the CDR3 is 16 residues. The CDR3 loop is CASSTSSGSKKDEQFF. CDR3 nucleotide sequence: TGTGCCAGTAGTACCAGTTCCGGGAGTAAGAAAGATGAGCAGTTCTTC.

The V and J genes are TRBV2 and TRBJ2-6; no clear D gene. The germline V gene encodes CDR1 SNHLY and CDR2 FYNNEI. V shed 11 bases and J shed 3 bases, with 8 bases lying between them. The CDR3 contains 12 residues. The CDR3 here is CAPVLGANVLTF. CDR3 DNA sequence: TGTGCCCCTGTTCTTGGGGCCAACGTCCTGACTTTC.

The chain carries TRBV27 and TRBJ1-3; the D is unclear. Trimming cost V 3 bases and J 3 bases, with 9 bases left between them. CDR1 MNHEY and CDR2 SMNVEV come from the germline V gene (reference sequence). CDR3 length: 14 amino acids. The CDR3 spells CASSFAARGNTIYF. CDR3 sequence (DNA): TGTGCCAGCAGTTTCGCGGCACGTGGAAACACCATATATTTT.

The chain combines TRBV10-3 with TRBJ2-5, with 11 bases that match TRBD2. The germline V gene encodes CDR1 ENHRY and CDR2 SYGVKD. V lost 6 bases, J lost 4 bases, and 7 bases stayed unmatched. The CDR3 totals 15 residues. The CDR3, as DNA: TGTGCCATCAGCGCGACTAGCGGGGTAGGAGAGACCCAGTACTTC. It codes for CAISATSGVGETQYF.

The genes are TRBV5-8 and TRBJ2-5; the match to TRBD2 covers 11 bases. Unmatched junction bases numbered 12, after V lost 1 base and J lost 7 bases. CDR3 size: 17 residues. Per germline, CDR1 SGHTS and CDR2 YDEGEE. In DNA, the CDR3 is TGTGCCAGCAGCTTGCATAAACTAGCGGGGGTCGGGGGGACCCAGTACTTC. It encodes CASSLHKLAGVGGTQYF.

The rearrangement joins TRBV19 to TRBJ2-1; TRBD1 aligns across 7 bases. Germline V CDR1 and CDR2: LNHDA, SQIVND (reference sequence). CDR3 size: 17 residues. J gave up 2 bases and V 7 bases, and 14 bases lay outside the gene matches. Here the CDR3 DNA reads TGTGCCAGTACTACTAGACAGGGATTTGGCACCTACAATGAGCAGTTCTTC. This codes for CASTTRQGFGTYNEQFF.